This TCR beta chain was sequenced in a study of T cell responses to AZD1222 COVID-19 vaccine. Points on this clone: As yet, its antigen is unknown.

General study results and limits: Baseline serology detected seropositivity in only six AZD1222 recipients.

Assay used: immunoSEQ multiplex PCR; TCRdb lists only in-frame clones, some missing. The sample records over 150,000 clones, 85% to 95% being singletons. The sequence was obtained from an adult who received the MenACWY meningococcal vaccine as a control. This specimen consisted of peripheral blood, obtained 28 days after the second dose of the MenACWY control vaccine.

The CDR3 sequence is CASSPSLLAGGFGSYNEQFF. As DNA, the CDR3 is TGTGCCAGCAGCCCATCCCTTCTAGCGGGGGGGTTCGGATCCTACAATGAGCAGTTCTTC. V gene TRBV3-1 (or the pseudogene TRBV3-2) combines with J gene TRBJ2-1; 12 nucleotides agree with TRBD2. The CDR3 has 20 amino acids. Looked up from germline, CDR1 is LGHDT and CDR2 is YNNKEL (reference sequence). The V and J ends lost 4 bases and 1 base, in that order; junction bases with no gene match: 14.